The 19 T cell receptor beta chains presented below share a single source sample, sequenced in a study of shared clonotypes between healthy human individuals. Data came from immunoSEQ multiplex PCR; TCRdb stores just in-frame clones and leaves some out. This sample has roughly 2,300,000 clones, with roughly 90% found just once. Sequencing was performed on naive CD4+ T cells from PBMCs. Subset defined: CD45RA+ positively selected. These receptors were taken from a man younger than 30 in good health. Some clones in this sample may be carry-over from other donors' samples.

V and J are TRBV18 and TRBJ2-1; D perhaps matches TRBD2 (6 bases). Trimming took 0 bases from V and 7 from J, leaving 19 bases between them. This CDR3 is built from 17 residues. Germline CDR1 is KGHSH and CDR2 is LQKENI. The CDR3 DNA reads TGTGCCAGCTCACCACCGTTGGCGGGGATGGGTCGGAATGAGCAGTTCTTC. Translated, it gives CASSPPLAGMGRNEQFF.

About this clone itself: One end of the junction fails to match germline, which may point to a read error. The chain recombines TRBV18 with TRBJ2-7; TRBD1 matches at 8 bases. Germline loops: CDR1 KGHSH, CDR2 LQKENI. The CDR3 has 12 amino acids. CDR3 DNA sequence: TGTGCCAGCGGCGACGACAGGGGAGCAAGCAACTTC. It specifies CASGDDRGASNF.

The chain links TRBV5-1 to TRBJ2-5; 10 nucleotides line up with TRBD2. V gave up 2 bases and J gave up 2 bases; unmatched junction bases: 6. The CDR3 covers 16 residues. CDR1 is SGHRS, CDR2 YFSETQ, per germline. CDR3 sequence (DNA): TGCGCCAGCAGCTTCTTCTCTAGCGGGGGACAAGAGACCCAGTACTTC. Translating gives CASSFFSSGGQETQYF.

This clone was counted a single time. V gene TRBV6-5 combines with J gene TRBJ2-3, with TRBD1 identical over 7 bases. Germline V gene lookup returns CDR1 MNHEY and CDR2 SVGAGI. V was pared by 6 bases and J by 5 bases, with 5 bases of the junction left unmatched. The length of the CDR3 is 13 residues. The CDR3: CASRRQGLDTQYF. The CDR3 DNA sequence: TGTGCCAGCAGACGACAGGGTTTAGATACGCAGTATTTT.

This clone came up once. This chain uses TRBV6-1 with TRBJ1-5; unclear D gene. The CDR3 length is 11 residues. Germline lookup yields CDR1 MNHNS and CDR2 SASEGT. V lost 2 bases and J 9 bases, leaving 5 bases between the germline ends. In DNA form, the CDR3 reads TGTGCCAGCAGTGAACCCCCGCCCCAGCATTTT. This codes for CASSEPPPQHF.

V is TRBV19 and J is TRBJ1-2; D is uncertain. V was cut by 3 bases and J by 0 bases, with 8 bases left in between. This CDR3 contains 14 residues. Germline V gene data show CDR1 as LNHDA and CDR2 as SQIVND (reference sequence). CDR3 DNA: TGTGCCAGTAGTATTCCAGCTTCTAACTATGGCTACACCTTC. Translated, it gives CASSIPASNYGYTF.

The chain carries TRBV7-3 and TRBJ2-1; 10 bases fit TRBD2. Looked up from germline, CDR1 is SGHTA and CDR2 is FQGTGA. Unmatched junction bases numbered 6, after V lost 4 bases and J lost 0 bases. The CDR3 is 17 residues long. In DNA form, the CDR3 reads TGTGCCAGCAGCTCCCCCACTAGCGGGAACTCCTACAATGAGCAGTTCTTC. This codes for CASSSPTSGNSYNEQFF.

The chain recombines TRBV28 with TRBJ1-2, with a possible D match to TRBD1 (6 bases). This CDR3 contains 15 residues. The germline CDR1 and CDR2 sequences are MDHEN and SYDVKM. Trimming removed 5 bases from V and 6 bases from J, with 19 bases in between. The CDR3 bases are TGTGCCAGCAGTCCGATGACACCTCGGGGGCATGGCTACACCTTC. It yields the protein CASSPMTPRGHGYTF.

The chain is built from TRBV11-3 and TRBJ2-1, with 9 bases fitting TRBD2. V shed 3 bases, J shed 8 bases, and the junction held 14 bases outside the gene matches. Germline assignment: CDR1 SGHNT and CDR2 YENEEA. The CDR3 runs 17 residues. The CDR3 DNA reads TGTGCCAGCAGCTTGGGCCGGTCGGCGGGAGGGATGCATGAGCAGTTCTTC. Amino acids: CASSLGRSAGGMHEQFF. Filled out from reference TRBV11-3 and TRBJ2-1, the complete variable domain reads EAGVVQSPRYKIIEKKQPVAFWCNPISGHNTLYWYLQNLGQGPELLIRYENEEAVDDSQLPKDRFSAERLKGVDSTLKIQPAELGDSAVYLCASSLGRSAGGMHEQFFGPGTRLTVL.

The chain recombines TRBV6-5 with TRBJ1-1; D perhaps matches TRBD1 (5 bases). CDR1 is MNHEY, CDR2 SVGAGI, per germline. Trimming removed 2 bases at V and 3 bases at J, with 16 bases between. The CDR3 is 16 residues long. CDR3 sequence: CASSYRLWQGHTEAFF. In DNA form, the CDR3 reads TGTGCCAGCAGTTACCGATTGTGGCAGGGCCACACTGAAGCTTTCTTT.

Only one count was recorded for this clone. The rearrangement uses TRBV28 and TRBJ1-5; 9 positions agree with TRBD1. Per the germline V gene, CDR1 is MDHEN and CDR2 is SYDVKM. V gave up 6 bases and J gave up 7 bases; unmatched junction bases: 10. This CDR3 has 15 amino acids. The DNA for the CDR3 is TGTGCCAGCAGCTACTTGGACAGGGGAGAACAGCCCCAGCATTTT. Translating it yields CASSYLDRGEQPQHF.

The chain recombines TRBV7-2 with TRBJ2-1, with 10 bases aligning to TRBD2. The CDR3 is 16 amino acids. Per the germline V gene, CDR1 is SGHTA and CDR2 is FQGNSA. V shed 5 bases, J shed 7 bases, and the junction held 11 bases outside the gene matches. CDR3 residues: CASSPSGGGPVNEQFF. The DNA for the CDR3 is TGTGCCAGCAGCCCTAGCGGGGGAGGGCCGGTGAATGAGCAGTTCTTC.

V usage is TRBV2 and J usage is TRBJ2-7; D is ambiguous. The CDR3 sequence is 13 residues long. V was pared by 4 bases and J by 4 bases, with 11 bases between. CDR1 and CDR2 from the germline V gene are SNHLY and FYNNEI. The CDR3 loop is CASSGGLLYEQYF. CDR3 coding DNA: TGTGCCAGCAGTGGTGGCCTATTGTACGAGCAGTACTTC.

This clone is a singleton in its sample. Within the sample, other DNA sequences also encode this same CDR3. In DNA, the CDR3 is TGTGCCAGCAGCCCGGACAGATTCTATGGCTACACCTTC. Protein product: CASSPDRFYGYTF. The rearrangement joins TRBV7-2 to TRBJ1-2; the D gene is possibly TRBD1 (6 bases). Trimming removed 5 bases at V and 4 bases at J, with 11 bases between. The germline V gene has CDR1 SGHTA and CDR2 FQGNSA. The CDR3 is 13 amino acids.

The rearrangement uses TRBV11-2 and TRBJ2-7; 7 nucleotides align to TRBD2. V lost 5 bases and J lost 1; bases outside the gene matches: 14. This CDR3 region has 17 residues. Germline CDR1 and CDR2: SGHAT and FQNNGV. The DNA for the CDR3 is TGTGCCAGCAGCCAAAAACTTACTAGCGAGGTGTCCTACGAGCAGTACTTC. Encoded protein: CASSQKLTSEVSYEQYF.

This chain joins TRBV2 and TRBJ2-3; TRBD2 might be the D (7 bases). Germline V lookup: CDR1 SNHLY, CDR2 FYNNEI. V was cut by 6 bases and J by 4 bases, with 17 bases left in between. The CDR3 runs to 15 residues. This chain's CDR3 is CASRDLTGRADTQYF. The DNA for the CDR3 is TGTGCCAGCAGGGACCTCACAGGGAGGGCAGATACGCAGTATTTT. The full variable domain, completed using reference TRBV2 and TRBJ2-3, is EPEVTQTPSHQVTQMGQEVILRCVPISNHLYFYWYRQILGQKVEFLVSFYNNEISEKSEIFDDQFSVERPDGSNFTLKIRSTKLEDSAMYFCASRDLTGRADTQYFGPGTRLTVL.

The rearrangement uses TRBV12-5 and TRBJ1-2, with 7 positions matching TRBD1. Trimming removed 6 bases from V and 5 bases from J; junction bases left unmatched: 12. The CDR3 extends over 15 amino acids. CDR1 and CDR2 (germline): LGHNT, FRNRAP. The CDR3 sequence: CASGLGGQLFYGYTF. CDR3 in DNA: TGTGCTAGTGGCCTGGGGGGACAGCTATTTTATGGCTACACCTTC.

V usage is TRBV9 and J usage is TRBJ1-3; no reliable D call. Germline V CDR1 and CDR2: SGDLS, YYNGEE. CDR3 size: 16 residues. V lost 0 bases and J lost 4, with 14 bases in between. In nucleotides, the CDR3 is TGTGCCAGCAGCGTAGAGGCTGTGGTAACGGGAAACACCATATATTTT. Its translation: CASSVEAVVTGNTIYF.

The chain has TRBV29-1 and TRBJ2-7, with D perhaps TRBD2 (7 bases). The germline V gene has CDR1 SQVTM and CDR2 ANQGSEA. There are 15 residues in the CDR3. Trimming shortened V by 1 base and J by 3 bases, and 16 bases separated the two germline ends. The CDR3 loop is CSVEAGGREGYEQYF. The CDR3 DNA is TGCAGCGTTGAAGCCGGGGGCAGGGAGGGCTACGAGCAGTACTTC.